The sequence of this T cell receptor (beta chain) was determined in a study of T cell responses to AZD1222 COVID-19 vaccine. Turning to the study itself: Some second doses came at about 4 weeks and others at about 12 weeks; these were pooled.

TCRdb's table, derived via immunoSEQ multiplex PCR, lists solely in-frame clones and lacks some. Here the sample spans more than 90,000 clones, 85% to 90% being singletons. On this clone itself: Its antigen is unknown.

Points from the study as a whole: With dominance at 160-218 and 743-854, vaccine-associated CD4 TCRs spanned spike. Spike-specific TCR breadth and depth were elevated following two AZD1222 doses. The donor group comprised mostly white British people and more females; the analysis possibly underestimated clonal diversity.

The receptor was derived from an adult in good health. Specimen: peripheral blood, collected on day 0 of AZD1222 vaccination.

This chain's CDR3 is CSVSDRGGRTIYF. The CDR3 DNA follows: TGCAGCGTTTCGGACAGGGGTGGTAGGACCATATATTTT. This chain links TRBV29-1 with TRBJ1-3, with 9 positions matching TRBD1. The junction had 9 bases not matched to a gene; V was cut back by 5 bases and J by 10 bases. Germline lookup yields CDR1 SQVTM and CDR2 ANQGSEA. This CDR3 has 13 amino acids.